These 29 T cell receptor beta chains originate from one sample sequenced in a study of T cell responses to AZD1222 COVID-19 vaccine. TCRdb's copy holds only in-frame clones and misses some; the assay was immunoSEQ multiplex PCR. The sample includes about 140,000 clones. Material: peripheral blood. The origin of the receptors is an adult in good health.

The CDR3 coding sequence is TGTGCCAGCAGCGGGGGCCCCACGGCGCCAGATACGCAGTATTTT. Encoded protein: CASSGGPTAPDTQYF. The chain employs TRBV9 and TRBJ2-3; D is perhaps TRBD1 (5 bases). The CDR3 is made up of 15 amino acids. Germline-derived CDR1 and CDR2 are SGDLS and YYNGEE. Between the trimmed V and J ends, which lost 3 bases and 4 bases, there was a span of 15 bases.

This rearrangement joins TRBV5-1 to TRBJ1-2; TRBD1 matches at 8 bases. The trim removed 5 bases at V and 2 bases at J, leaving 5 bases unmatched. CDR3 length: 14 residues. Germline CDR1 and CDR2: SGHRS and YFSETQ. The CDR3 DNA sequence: TGCGCCAGCAGTCCTCAGGGGGCGAACTATGGCTACACCTTC. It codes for CASSPQGANYGYTF.

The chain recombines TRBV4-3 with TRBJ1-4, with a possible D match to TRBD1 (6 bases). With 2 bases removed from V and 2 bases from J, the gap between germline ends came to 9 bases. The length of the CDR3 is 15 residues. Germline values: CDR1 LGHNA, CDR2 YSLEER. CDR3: CASSQFQGTNEKLFF. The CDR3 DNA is TGCGCCAGCAGCCAATTTCAGGGGACTAATGAAAAACTGTTTTTT.

The CDR3 region is CASSGWTGKNEQFF. Written as DNA, the CDR3 is TGTGCCAGCAGTGGCTGGACAGGGAAGAATGAGCAGTTCTTC. This chain links TRBV2 with TRBJ2-1; 8 nucleotides line up with TRBD1. The CDR3 length is 14 residues. Germline-derived CDR1 and CDR2 are SNHLY and FYNNEI. Losses at the gene ends were 4 bases for V and 7 bases for J; bases not matched to a gene: 6.

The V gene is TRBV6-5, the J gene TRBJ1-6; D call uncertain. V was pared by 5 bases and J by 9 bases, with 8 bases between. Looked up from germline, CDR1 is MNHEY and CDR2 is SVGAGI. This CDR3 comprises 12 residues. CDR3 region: CASSTTGSPLHF. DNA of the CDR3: TGTGCCAGCAGTACCACGGGTTCACCCCTCCACTTT.

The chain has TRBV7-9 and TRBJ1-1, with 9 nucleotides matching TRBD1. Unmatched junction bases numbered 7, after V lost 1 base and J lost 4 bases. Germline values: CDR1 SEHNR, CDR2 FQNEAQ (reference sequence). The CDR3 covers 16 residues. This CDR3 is CASSLVPGQGPTEAFF. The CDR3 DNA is TGTGCCAGCAGCTTAGTTCCGGGACAGGGTCCCACTGAAGCTTTCTTT.

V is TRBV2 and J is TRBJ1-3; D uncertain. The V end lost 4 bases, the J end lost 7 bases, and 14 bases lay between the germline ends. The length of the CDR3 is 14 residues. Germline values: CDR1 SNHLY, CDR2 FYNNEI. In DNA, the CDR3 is TGTGCCAGCAGTGGCACGGTGTCCGGGAACACCATATATTTT. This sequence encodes CASSGTVSGNTIYF.

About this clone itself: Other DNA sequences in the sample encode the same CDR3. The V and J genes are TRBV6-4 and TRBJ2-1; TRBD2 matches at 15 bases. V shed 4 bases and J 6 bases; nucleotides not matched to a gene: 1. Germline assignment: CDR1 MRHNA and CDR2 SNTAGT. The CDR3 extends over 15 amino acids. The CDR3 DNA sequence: TGTGCCAGCAGTGGGACTAGCGGGGGGGCCAATGAGCAGTTCTTC. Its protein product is CASSGTSGGANEQFF.

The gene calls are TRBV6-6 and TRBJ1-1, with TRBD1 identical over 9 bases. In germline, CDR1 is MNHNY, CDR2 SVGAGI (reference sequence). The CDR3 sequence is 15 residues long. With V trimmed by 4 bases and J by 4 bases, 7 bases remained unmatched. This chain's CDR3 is CASSSITGGVTEAFF. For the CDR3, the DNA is TGTGCCAGCAGTTCTATCACAGGGGGCGTCACTGAAGCTTTCTTT.

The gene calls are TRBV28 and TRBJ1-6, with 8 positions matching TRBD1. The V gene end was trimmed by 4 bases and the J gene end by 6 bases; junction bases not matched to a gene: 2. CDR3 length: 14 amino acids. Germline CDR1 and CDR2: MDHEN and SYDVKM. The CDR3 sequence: CASSSGGSNSPLHF. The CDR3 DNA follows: TGTGCCAGCAGTTCAGGGGGCAGTAATTCACCCCTCCACTTT.

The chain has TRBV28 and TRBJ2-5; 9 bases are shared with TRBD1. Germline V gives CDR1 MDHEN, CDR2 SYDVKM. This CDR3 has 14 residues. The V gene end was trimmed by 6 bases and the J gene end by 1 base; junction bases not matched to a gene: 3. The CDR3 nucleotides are TGTGCCAGCAGGGGACAGGGAACCCAAGAGACCCAGTACTTC. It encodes CASRGQGTQETQYF.

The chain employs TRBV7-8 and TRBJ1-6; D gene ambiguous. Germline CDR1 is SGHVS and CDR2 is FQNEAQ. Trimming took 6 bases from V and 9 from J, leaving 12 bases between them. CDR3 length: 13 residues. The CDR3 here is CASRGRAGSPLHF. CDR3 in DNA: TGTGCCAGCAGAGGACGGGCGGGTTCACCCCTCCACTTT.

CDR3 in amino acids: CASSLETNSPLHF. CDR3 nucleotides: TGCGCCAGCAGCTTGGAAACCAATTCACCCCTCCACTTT. The chain carries TRBV5-1 and TRBJ1-6; D not certain. V gave up 0 bases and J gave up 7 bases, with 5 bases separating them. Germline V gives CDR1 SGHRS, CDR2 YFSETQ. The CDR3 has 13 residues.

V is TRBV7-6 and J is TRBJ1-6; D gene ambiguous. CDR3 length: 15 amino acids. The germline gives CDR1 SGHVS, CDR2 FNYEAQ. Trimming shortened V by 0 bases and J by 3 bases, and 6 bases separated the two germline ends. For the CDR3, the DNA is TGTGCCAGCAGCTTAGCGATAGACTATAATTCACCCCTCCACTTT. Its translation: CASSLAIDYNSPLHF.

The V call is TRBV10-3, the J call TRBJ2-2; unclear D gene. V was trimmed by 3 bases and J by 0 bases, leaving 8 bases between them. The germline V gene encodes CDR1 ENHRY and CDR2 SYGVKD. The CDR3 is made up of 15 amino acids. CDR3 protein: CAISDGQANTGELFF. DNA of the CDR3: TGTGCCATCAGTGATGGGCAGGCGAACACCGGGGAGCTGTTTTTT.

As DNA, the CDR3 is TGTGCCACCCGAGGGGTGAGCTATGGCTACACCTTC. Translating gives CATRGVSYGYTF. This rearrangement joins TRBV6-5 to TRBJ1-2; D is perhaps TRBD1 (5 bases). The CDR3 sequence is 12 residues long. CDR1 and CDR2 (germline): MNHEY, SVGAGI. Trimming left V 10 bases short and J 4 bases short, with 13 bases between.

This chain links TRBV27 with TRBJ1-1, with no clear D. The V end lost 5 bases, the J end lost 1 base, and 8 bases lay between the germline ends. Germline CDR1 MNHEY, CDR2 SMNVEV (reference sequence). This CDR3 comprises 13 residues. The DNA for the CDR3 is TGTGCCAGCAGTCCTTGGAGGAACACTGAAGCTTTCTTT. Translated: CASSPWRNTEAFF.

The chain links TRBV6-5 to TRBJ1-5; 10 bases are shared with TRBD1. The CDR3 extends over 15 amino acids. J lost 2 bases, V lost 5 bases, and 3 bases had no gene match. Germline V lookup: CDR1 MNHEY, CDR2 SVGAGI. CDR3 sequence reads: CASSTGTGGNQPQHF. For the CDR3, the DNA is TGTGCCAGCAGTACGGGGACAGGGGGCAATCAGCCCCAGCATTTT.

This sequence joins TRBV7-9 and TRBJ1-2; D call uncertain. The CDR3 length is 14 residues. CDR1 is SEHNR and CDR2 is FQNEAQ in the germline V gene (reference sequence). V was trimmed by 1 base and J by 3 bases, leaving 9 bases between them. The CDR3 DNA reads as TGTGCCAGCAGCTTAGATCAGGTGCACTATGGCTACACCTTC. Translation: CASSLDQVHYGYTF.

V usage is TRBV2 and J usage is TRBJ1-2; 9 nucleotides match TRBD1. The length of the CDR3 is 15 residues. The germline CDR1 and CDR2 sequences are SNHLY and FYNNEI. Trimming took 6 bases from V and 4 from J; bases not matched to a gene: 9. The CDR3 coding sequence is TGTGCCAGCAGCCTCGGACAGGGGTCCCCCTATGGCTACACCTTC. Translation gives CASSLGQGSPYGYTF.

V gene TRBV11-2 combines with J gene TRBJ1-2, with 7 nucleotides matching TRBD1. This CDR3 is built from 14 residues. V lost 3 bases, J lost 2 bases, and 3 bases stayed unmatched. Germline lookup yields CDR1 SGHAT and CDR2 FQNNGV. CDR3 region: CASSFSRGNYGYTF. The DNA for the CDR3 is TGTGCCAGCAGCTTCAGCAGGGGGAACTATGGCTACACCTTC.

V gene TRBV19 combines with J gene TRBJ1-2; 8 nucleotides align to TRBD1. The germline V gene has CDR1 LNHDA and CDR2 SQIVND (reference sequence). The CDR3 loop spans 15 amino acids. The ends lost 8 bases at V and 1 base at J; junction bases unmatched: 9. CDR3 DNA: TGTGCCAGTGAAGCGACAGGGGCGATTAACTATGGCTACACCTTC. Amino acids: CASEATGAINYGYTF. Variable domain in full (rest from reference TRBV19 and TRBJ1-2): DGGITQSPKYLFRKEGQNVTLSCEQNLNHDAMYWYRQDPGQGLRLIYYSQIVNDFQKGDIAEGYSVSREKKESFPLTVTSAQKNPTAFYLCASEATGAINYGYTFGSGTRLTVV.

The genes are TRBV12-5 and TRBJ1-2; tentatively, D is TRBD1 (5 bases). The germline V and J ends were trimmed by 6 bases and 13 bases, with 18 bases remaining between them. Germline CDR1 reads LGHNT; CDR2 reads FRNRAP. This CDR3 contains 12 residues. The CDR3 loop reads CASGPRGAFTTF. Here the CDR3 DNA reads TGTGCTAGTGGCCCACGGGGCGCGTTCACCACCTTC.

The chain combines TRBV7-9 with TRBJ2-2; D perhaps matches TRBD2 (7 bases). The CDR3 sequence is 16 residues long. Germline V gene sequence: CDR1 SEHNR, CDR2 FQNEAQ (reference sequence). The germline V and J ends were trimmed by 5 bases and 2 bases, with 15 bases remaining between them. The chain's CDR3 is CASSPRGGLNTGELFF. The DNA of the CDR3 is TGTGCCAGCAGCCCAAGGGGGGGATTAAACACCGGGGAGCTGTTTTTT.

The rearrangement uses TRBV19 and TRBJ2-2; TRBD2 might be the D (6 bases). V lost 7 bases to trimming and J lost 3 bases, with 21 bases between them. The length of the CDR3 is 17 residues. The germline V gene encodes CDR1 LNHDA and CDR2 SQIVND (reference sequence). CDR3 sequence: CASTPRRGRIYTGELFF. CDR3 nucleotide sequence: TGTGCCAGTACCCCCAGGAGGGGACGGATCTACACCGGGGAGCTGTTTTTT.

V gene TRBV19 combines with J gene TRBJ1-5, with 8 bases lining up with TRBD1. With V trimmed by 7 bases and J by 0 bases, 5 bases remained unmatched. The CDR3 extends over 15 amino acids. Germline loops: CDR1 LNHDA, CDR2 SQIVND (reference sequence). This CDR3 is CASKPGQGSNQPQHF. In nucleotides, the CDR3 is TGTGCCAGTAAGCCCGGACAGGGTAGCAATCAGCCCCAGCATTTT.

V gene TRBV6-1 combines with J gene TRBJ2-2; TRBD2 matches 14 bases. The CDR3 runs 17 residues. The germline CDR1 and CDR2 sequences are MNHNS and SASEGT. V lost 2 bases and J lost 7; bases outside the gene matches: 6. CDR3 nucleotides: TGTGCCAGCAGTGAACGACTAGCGGGGGGGCAAGTCGGGGAGCTGTTTTTT. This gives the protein CASSERLAGGQVGELFF.

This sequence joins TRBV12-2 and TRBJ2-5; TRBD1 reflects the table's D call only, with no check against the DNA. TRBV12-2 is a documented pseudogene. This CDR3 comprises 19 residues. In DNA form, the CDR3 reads TGTGCAAGTCGCTCTTCCCCCCCGCCGGGACAAAAGTACCAAGAGACCCAGTACTTC. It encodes CASRSSPPPGQKYQETQYF.

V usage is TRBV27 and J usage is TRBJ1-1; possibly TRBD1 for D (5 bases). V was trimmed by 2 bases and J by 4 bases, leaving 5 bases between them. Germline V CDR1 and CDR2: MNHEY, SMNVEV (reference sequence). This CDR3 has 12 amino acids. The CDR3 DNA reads TGTGCCAGCAGTTTAAGGGGCACTGAAGCTTTCTTT. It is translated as CASSLRGTEAFF.